The 27 T cell receptor beta chains below were found in one sample sequenced in a study. TCRdb processed the RT-PCR reads anew with MiXCR; each CDR3 protein has one entry. The table includes 550,000 to 750,000 distinct CDR3 sequences, 11% to 15% detected once. The material sequenced was memory CD4+ T cells from blood. Receptors originate from a female donor in good health, serving as a healthy control.

The V call is TRBV28, the J call TRBJ2-1; D assignment may be TRBD1 or TRBD2 (6 bases each). Trimming took 6 bases from V and 4 from J, leaving 13 bases between them. CDR1 is MDHEN, CDR2 SYDVKM, per germline. CDR3 length equals 14 residues. The CDR3 DNA reads as TGTGCCAGCAGCTTTAGGGGGAGGTACAATGAGCAGTTCTTC. Translating gives CASSFRGRYNEQFF.

This clonotype has at least ten counts. V is TRBV12-3 or TRBV12-4 and J is TRBJ1-3, with D uncertain. The CDR3 loop spans 16 amino acids. V shed 3 bases and J shed 0 bases, with 12 bases lying between them. The CDR3 loop reads CASSFYSGSSGNTIYF. Here the CDR3 DNA reads TGTGCCAGCAGTTTTTATTCAGGAAGCTCTGGAAACACCATATATTTT.

This clonotype was counted only a few times. V usage is TRBV7-2 and J usage is TRBJ1-6; D may be TRBD1 (5 bases). Germline CDR1 and CDR2: SGHTA and FQGNSA. V was pared by 5 bases and J by 9 bases, with 17 bases between. The CDR3 covers 15 residues. CDR3 sequence: CASSQSTERTSPLHF. For the CDR3, the DNA is TGTGCCAGCAGCCAATCGACAGAGAGGACTTCACCCCTCCACTTT.

This clonotype occurred a few times. This CDR3 reads CASLRTSTADTQYF. Written as DNA, the CDR3 is TGTGCCTCACTCCGAACCTCAACGGCAGATACGCAGTATTTT. The chain combines TRBV6-1 with TRBJ2-3; no firm D call. V lost 11 bases and J lost 4, with 19 bases in between. CDR3 length equals 14 residues. Per germline, CDR1 MNHNS and CDR2 SASEGT.

In its sample, this clonotype was seen many times. The genes are TRBV7-2 and TRBJ2-4, with D perhaps being TRBD1 or TRBD2 (5 bases each). Trimming took off 4 bases at V and 7 bases at J, with 20 bases between the two ends. The CDR3 is 16 residues long. Germline CDR1 reads SGHTA; CDR2 reads FQGNSA. CDR3 sequence: CASSSKAPHGTNIQYF. CDR3 nucleotides: TGTGCCAGCAGCTCCAAGGCCCCCCATGGGACCAACATTCAGTACTTC.

The chain is built from TRBV7-9 and TRBJ2-2; D possibly corresponds to TRBD1 (5 bases). Germline V gene data show CDR1 as SEHNR and CDR2 as FQNEAQ (reference sequence). There are 15 residues in the CDR3. The V and J ends lost 7 bases and 2 bases respectively, with 14 bases between them. The CDR3 DNA sequence: TGTGCCAGCACCATGGACACCCGAAACACCGGGGAGCTGTTTTTT. Translating gives CASTMDTRNTGELFF.

The J gene is TRBJ1-5, the V gene TRBV19; D ambiguous. The CDR3 is 15 residues long. Trimming removed 4 bases at V and 11 bases at J, with 21 bases between. Per germline, CDR1 LNHDA and CDR2 SQIVND (reference sequence). The CDR3 sequence is CASSTARDGGWAQHF. The CDR3 bases are TGTGCCAGTAGTACGGCCCGCGACGGCGGGTGGGCCCAGCATTTT. The complete variable domain, with remaining parts taken from reference TRBV19 and TRBJ1-5, reads DGGITQSPKYLFRKEGQNVTLSCEQNLNHDAMYWYRQDPGQGLRLIYYSQIVNDFQKGDIAEGYSVSREKKESFPLTVTSAQKNPTAFYLCASSTARDGGWAQHFGDGTRLSIL.

This rearrangement joins TRBV7-2 to TRBJ2-5; 14 positions agree with TRBD2. V gave up 5 bases and J gave up 4 bases; unmatched junction bases: 6. Germline CDR1 and CDR2: SGHTA and FQGNSA. This CDR3 has 16 residues. CDR3 sequence reads: CASSQGLAGGRETQYF. DNA of the CDR3: TGTGCCAGCAGCCAAGGACTAGCGGGAGGTCGAGAGACCCAGTACTTC.

This clonotype was counted at least ten times. The V call is TRBV29-1, the J call TRBJ1-1, with D hard to call. There are 13 residues in the CDR3. Germline CDR1 is SQVTM and CDR2 is ANQGSEA. Trimming left V 5 bases short and J 0 bases short, with 10 bases between. The CDR3 nucleotides are TGCAGCGTTCAAAGGAGGGTGAACACTGAAGCTTTCTTT. Its protein is CSVQRRVNTEAFF. Full variable domain (missing parts from reference TRBV29-1 and TRBJ1-1): SAVISQKPSRDICQRGTSLTIQCQVDSQVTMMFWYRQQPGQSLTLIATANQGSEATYESGFVIDKFPISRPNLTFSTLTVSNMSPEDSSIYLCSVQRRVNTEAFFGQGTRLTVV.

The sample holds many counts of this clonotype. The chain links TRBV10-3 to TRBJ2-7; D remains ambiguous. The CDR3 consists of 12 residues. The germline gives CDR1 ENHRY, CDR2 SYGVKD. Trimming pared 4 bases from V and 7 bases from J, leaving 11 bases between. CDR3 loop: CAISVTQREQYF. CDR3 DNA: TGTGCCATCAGTGTAACCCAAAGGGAGCAGTACTTC.

The genes are TRBV9 and TRBJ1-6; unclear D gene. V was trimmed by 5 bases and J by 4 bases, leaving 10 bases between them. The CDR3 length is 14 residues. Germline assignment: CDR1 SGDLS and CDR2 YYNGEE. CDR3 in amino acids: CASRSEVYNSPLHF. The CDR3 DNA follows: TGTGCCAGCAGGTCGGAAGTTTATAATTCACCCCTCCACTTT.

This clonotype appeared a few times. The rearrangement joins TRBV5-1 to TRBJ1-2, with 8 bases identical to TRBD1. The CDR3 is 15 residues long. Trimming at V came to 0 bases and at J to 6 bases, leaving 7 bases not matched to a gene. Per the germline V gene, CDR1 is SGHRS and CDR2 is YFSETQ. CDR3 sequence reads: CASSLAGQGMDGYTF. DNA of the CDR3: TGCGCCAGCAGCTTGGCAGGACAGGGTATGGATGGCTACACCTTC. Drawing the rest from reference TRBV5-1 and TRBJ1-2, the complete variable domain is KAGVTQTPRYLIKTRGQQVTLSCSPISGHRSVSWYQQTPGQGLQFLFEYFSETQRNKGNFPGRFSGRQFSNSRSEMNVSTLELGDSALYLCASSLAGQGMDGYTFGSGTRLTVV.

This clonotype was found many times. The CDR3 DNA follows: TGCAGTGCTAGAGGACGGTTTGAGGGACCAAATTTGTACGAGCAGTACTTC. It yields the protein CSARGRFEGPNLYEQYF. The chain combines TRBV20-1 with TRBJ2-7, with D tentatively TRBD1 or TRBD2 (5 bases each). V dropped 1 base and J dropped 4 bases, with 23 bases sitting between them. CDR1 is DFQATT and CDR2 is SNEGSKA in the germline V gene (reference sequence). This CDR3 is built from 17 residues.

The J gene is TRBJ2-7, the V gene TRBV4-3; D gene unclear. V was clipped by 4 bases and J by 4 bases, with 20 bases between them. The germline V gene encodes CDR1 LGHNA and CDR2 YSLEER. This CDR3 is built from 16 residues. CDR3 residues: CASSPTDHLGPYEQYF. The CDR3 nucleotides read TGCGCCAGCAGCCCCACGGATCACCTAGGACCTTACGAGCAGTACTTC.

On this clonotype itself: At one end, the junction sequence differs from germline, possibly due to a read error. The chain joins TRBV20-1 to TRBJ1-2; maybe TRBD1 (6 bases). CDR1 is DFQATT, CDR2 SNEGSKA, per germline (reference sequence). CDR3 length equals 8 residues. The CDR3 reads CSAFGTIF. The CDR3 DNA follows: TGCAGTGCTTTTGGGACAATCTTC.

This rearrangement joins TRBV18 to TRBJ1-1; 9 bases match TRBD1. J lost 11 bases, V lost 3 bases, and 13 bases had no gene match. The CDR3 has 15 residues. The germline CDR1 and CDR2 sequences are KGHSH and LQKENI. In DNA, the CDR3 is TGTGCCAGCTCACCGGCAACCGGGACAGGGTTCGGCGCTTTCTTT. It codes for CASSPATGTGFGAFF.

This clonotype was seen only a few times. The chain couples TRBV7-9 to TRBJ2-5, with 8 bases fitting TRBD1. CDR3 length: 15 residues. Germline trimming cut 4 bases from V and 2 bases from J; bases unmatched to any gene: 6. Germline CDR1 and CDR2: SEHNR and FQNEAQ (reference sequence). This chain's CDR3 is CASSSYTGGQETQYF. The CDR3 bases are TGTGCCAGCAGCTCCTATACAGGGGGTCAAGAGACCCAGTACTTC.

This clonotype was recorded many times. The rearrangement links TRBV28 to TRBJ2-7, with TRBD1 as a possible D gene (5 bases). The V end lost 5 bases, the J end lost 1 base, and 15 bases lay between the germline ends. The CDR3 runs 15 residues. Germline CDR1 reads MDHEN; CDR2 reads SYDVKM. CDR3 loop: CASSGPLRGSYEQYF. The CDR3 coding sequence is TGTGCCAGCAGTGGCCCCTTAAGGGGTTCCTACGAGCAGTACTTC.

This clonotype has ten or more counts. The gene calls are TRBV5-6 and TRBJ2-5; 9 bases match TRBD2. CDR1 is SGHDT, CDR2 YYEEEE, per germline. The V and J ends lost 6 bases and 5 bases, in that order; junction bases with no gene match: 8. There are 14 residues in the CDR3. CDR3 DNA: TGTGCCAGCACCGGCGGGAGGGCCGGGGAGACCCAGTACTTC. Amino acids: CASTGGRAGETQYF.

This clonotype occurred a few times. The chain links TRBV28 to TRBJ1-6; D possibly corresponds to TRBD1 (6 bases). V lost 4 bases to trimming and J lost 9 bases, with 13 bases between them. This CDR3 contains 14 residues. Germline loops: CDR1 MDHEN, CDR2 SYDVKM. The CDR3 DNA reads as TGTGCCAGCAGTTCCGGGACACGGCGTTCACCCCTCCACTTT. Translating it yields CASSSGTRRSPLHF.

This clonotype was seen a handful of times. V and J are TRBV15 and TRBJ2-5; no clear D gene. With 4 bases removed from V and 1 base from J, the gap between germline ends came to 7 bases. CDR1 and CDR2 from the germline V gene are LNHNV and YYDKDF (reference sequence). The CDR3 covers 13 residues. The DNA for the CDR3 is TGTGCCACCAGCAAGGATTTCCAAGAGACCCAGTACTTC. It translates to CATSKDFQETQYF.

The chain recombines TRBV7-6 with TRBJ2-1; tentatively, D is TRBD1 (6 bases). The CDR3 has 15 amino acids. Germline lookup yields CDR1 SGHVS and CDR2 FNYEAQ. The V gene lost 5 bases and the J gene lost 4 bases, with 15 bases spanning the gap. CDR3 DNA sequence: TGTGCCAGCAGCACCCTAGGACAGTCTTACAATGAGCAGTTCTTC. Translation: CASSTLGQSYNEQFF.

J is TRBJ2-3 and V is TRBV9; TRBD2 matches at 7 bases. Germline V lookup: CDR1 SGDLS, CDR2 YYNGEE. J lost 1 base, V lost 4 bases, and 9 bases had no gene match. This CDR3 contains 16 residues. The CDR3 reads CASSPRGVGGTDTQYF. The CDR3 DNA reads TGTGCCAGCAGCCCCCGGGGGGTAGGGGGCACAGATACGCAGTATTTT.

The chain joins TRBV7-9 to TRBJ1-4, with TRBD1 matching over 9 bases. Germline V CDR1 and CDR2: SEHNR, FQNEAQ (reference sequence). V lost 7 bases and J lost 7; bases outside the gene matches: 10. The CDR3 sequence is 15 residues long. The CDR3 sequence is CASTRMTGGGEKLFF. The CDR3 bases are TGTGCCAGCACCCGGATGACAGGGGGAGGTGAAAAACTGTTTTTT.

The chain recombines TRBV10-3 with TRBJ2-7; 7 bases are a match to TRBD1. This CDR3 spans 16 amino acids. The V gene end was trimmed by 4 bases and the J gene end by 0 bases; junction bases not matched to a gene: 9. The V gene's germline CDR1 is ENHRY and CDR2 SYGVKD. The CDR3: CAISGPRQGPSYEQYF. The CDR3 nucleotides are TGTGCCATCAGTGGGCCCCGACAGGGACCCTCCTACGAGCAGTACTTC.

This clonotype was recorded at least ten times. The chain employs TRBV6-6 and TRBJ1-2; D is unclear. The length of the CDR3 is 14 residues. Germline CDR1 MNHNY, CDR2 SVGAGI (reference sequence). Trimming removed 6 bases at V and 5 bases at J, with 16 bases between. The CDR3 DNA reads TGTGCCAGCAGCCCCGGGCCGGGAGAATATGGCTACACCTTC. Its translation is CASSPGPGEYGYTF.

The genes are TRBV6-6 and TRBJ2-3, with D maybe TRBD2 (5 bases). Trimming removed 6 bases at V and 1 base at J, with 17 bases between. Germline values: CDR1 MNHNY, CDR2 SVGAGI (reference sequence). The CDR3 length is 16 residues. CDR3 region: CASSSPRDLGTDTQYF. The CDR3 DNA sequence: TGTGCCAGCAGCTCCCCCCGGGATTTGGGCACAGATACGCAGTATTTT.